These 25 T cell receptor beta chains share one sample of origin, sequenced in a study of CD8 T cells in Susac syndrome. When the RNA was reverse transcribed, random hexamers were used with an input of about 0.5 to 1 ug. TCRdb recomputed calls from the immunoSEQ multiplex PCR reads with MiXCR, one row per CDR3 protein. The data contain 85,000 to 120,000 distinct CDR3 sequences, approximately 94% of them singletons. Sequenced material: CD8+ T cells from PBMCs. These receptors were taken from a human donor with Susac syndrome.

This chain uses TRBV6-4 with TRBJ2-4; 8 bases align to TRBD1. CDR1 and CDR2 from the germline V gene are MRHNA and SNTAGT. CDR3 length: 16 residues. V shed 4 bases, J shed 0 bases, and the junction held 5 bases outside the gene matches. CDR3 in amino acids: CASSAGQALAKNIQYF. CDR3 coding DNA: TGTGCCAGCAGTGCGGGACAGGCCTTAGCCAAAAACATTCAGTACTTC.

Only one count was recorded for this clonotype. The V call is TRBV12-5, the J call TRBJ2-2, with D perhaps being TRBD1 or TRBD2 (5 bases each). The CDR3 sequence is 15 residues long. V was shortened by 1 base and J by 5 bases, with 11 bases between the two germline ends. CDR1 and CDR2 (germline): LGHNT, FRNRAP. CDR3 sequence: CASGLGPGRTGELFF. CDR3 sequence (DNA): TGTGCTAGTGGTTTGGGACCGGGACGGACCGGGGAGCTGTTTTTT.

This clonotype was counted a single time. J is TRBJ2-5 and V is TRBV5-1; 9 bases agree with TRBD1. The tail of the sequence fits TRBJ2-7 better, so the J call may be wrong. CDR1 SGHRS and CDR2 YFSETQ come from the germline V gene. CDR3 size: 14 residues. The CDR3 sequence is CASRLGQGNYEQYF. CDR3 sequence (DNA): TGCGCCAGCAGACTGGGACAGGGTAACTACGAGCAGTACTTC.

The chain carries TRBV12-5 and TRBJ2-3; D ambiguous. CDR1 LGHNT and CDR2 FRNRAP come from the germline V gene. The CDR3 spans 12 residues. V was pared by 4 bases and J by 2 bases, with 4 bases between. CDR3 DNA sequence: TGTGCTAGTGGTTCGGCCACAGATACGCAGTATTTT. Its translation: CASGSATDTQYF.

The chain has TRBV7-9 and TRBJ2-3; D ambiguous. Germline CDR1 reads SEHNR; CDR2 reads FQNEAQ (reference sequence). The V gene lost 4 bases and the J gene lost 0 bases, with 11 bases spanning the gap. The CDR3 is 15 amino acids. The CDR3 loop is CASSSDFTSTDTQYF. CDR3 nucleotide sequence: TGTGCCAGCAGCTCCGACTTCACTAGCACAGATACGCAGTATTTT.

The chain uses TRBV14 and TRBJ2-3; possibly TRBD2 for D (5 bases). CDR1 is SGHDN and CDR2 is FVKESK in the germline V gene. V was trimmed by 4 bases and J by 6 bases, leaving 14 bases between them. CDR3 length: 14 amino acids. The CDR3, as DNA: TGTGCCAGCAGCCTCCTACGGGGAGACGATACGCAGTATTTT. Its protein product is CASSLLRGDDTQYF.

This clonotype was seen only once. This chain uses TRBV29-1 with TRBJ2-1; 7 nucleotides agree with TRBD2. The V gene's germline CDR1 is SQVTM and CDR2 ANQGSEA. The CDR3 consists of 11 residues. J was trimmed by 12 bases and V by 3 bases; bases with no gene match: 5. The CDR3 sequence is CSVEGRGRQFF. The CDR3 coding sequence is TGCAGCGTTGAGGGGAGGGGAAGGCAGTTCTTC.

The chain uses TRBV2 and TRBJ2-7, with TRBD2 matching 11 bases. The trim removed 4 bases at V and 1 base at J, leaving 6 bases unmatched. The CDR3 runs to 16 residues. The germline gives CDR1 SNHLY, CDR2 FYNNEI. Here the CDR3 DNA reads TGTGCCAGCAGTGCACCGACTAGCGGGGATTCCTACGAGCAGTACTTC. Its protein is CASSAPTSGDSYEQYF.

This rearrangement joins TRBV7-3 to TRBJ2-3, with TRBD2 matching over 10 bases. The CDR3 runs to 17 residues. In germline, CDR1 is SGHTA, CDR2 FQGTGA. The junction had 5 bases not matched to a gene; V was cut back by 2 bases and J by 0 bases. CDR3: CASSLLAGDSSTDTQYF. CDR3 nucleotides: TGTGCCAGCAGCTTACTAGCGGGAGACTCTAGCACAGATACGCAGTATTTT.

This clonotype was picked up one time. V and J are TRBV27 and TRBJ1-5; TRBD1 matches at 7 bases. The CDR3 is made up of 16 amino acids. Germline V gene lookup returns CDR1 MNHEY and CDR2 SMNVEV (reference sequence). The V gene end was trimmed by 5 bases and the J gene end by 4 bases; junction bases not matched to a gene: 11. The DNA for the CDR3 is TGTGCCAGCAGTCCTCTGGAACAGGGGATTAATCAGCCCCAGCATTTT. The encoded protein is CASSPLEQGINQPQHF.

V and J are TRBV6-6 and TRBJ1-5, with D maybe TRBD1 (6 bases). V shed 8 bases and J shed 2 bases, with 13 bases lying between them. CDR3 length: 14 residues. The germline V gene has CDR1 MNHNY and CDR2 SVGAGI (reference sequence). The CDR3 spells CASGGAGGNQPQHF. Here the CDR3 DNA reads TGTGCCAGCGGGGGGGCAGGGGGCAATCAGCCCCAGCATTTT.

The chain joins TRBV7-3 to TRBJ2-1, with a possible D match to TRBD1 (6 bases). CDR1 and CDR2 (germline): SGHTA, FQGTGA. This CDR3 region has 19 residues. V was trimmed by 1 base and J by 0 bases, leaving 19 bases between them. The CDR3 DNA sequence: TGTGCCAGCAGCTTAAATCGCCTCCGCAGGGGTTACTCCTACAATGAGCAGTTCTTC. The encoded protein is CASSLNRLRRGYSYNEQFF.

This clonotype appeared once. The rearrangement joins TRBV20-1 to TRBJ1-2, with TRBD1 as a possible D gene (5 bases). V was trimmed by 6 bases and J by 8 bases, leaving 16 bases between them. The CDR3 is made up of 12 amino acids. Germline CDR1 is DFQATT and CDR2 is SNEGSKA (reference sequence). The CDR3 coding sequence is TGCAGTGCGCCAGATGGACAAGGGGGCTACACCTTC. Amino acid sequence: CSAPDGQGGYTF.

The V gene is TRBV27, the J gene TRBJ2-7; tentatively, D is TRBD1 (6 bases). Germline values: CDR1 MNHEY, CDR2 SMNVEV (reference sequence). The CDR3 runs 14 residues. V was trimmed by 6 bases and J by 4 bases, leaving 16 bases between them. The DNA of the CDR3 is TGTGCCAGCAGCCAACAGGGTCGAGAGTACGAGCAGTACTTC. This translates into CASSQQGREYEQYF.

V usage is TRBV3-1 and J usage is TRBJ2-7; no clear D. Trimming left V 4 bases short and J 4 bases short, with 17 bases between. Germline loops: CDR1 LGHDT, CDR2 YNNKEL (reference sequence). The CDR3 spans 15 residues. Written as DNA, the CDR3 is TGTGCCAGCAGCCTCCTAGATCAGGAAGGATACGAGCAGTACTTC. Amino acid sequence: CASSLLDQEGYEQYF.

V usage is TRBV9 and J usage is TRBJ2-5, with TRBD2 matching 14 bases. Germline-derived CDR1 and CDR2 are SGDLS and YYNGEE. The ends lost 4 bases at V and 2 bases at J; junction bases unmatched: 13. CDR3 size: 19 residues. The CDR3 coding sequence is TGTGCCAGCAGCTATGGGACTAGCGGGGGCCCCAGGAGTCAAGAGACCCAGTACTTC. Translating gives CASSYGTSGGPRSQETQYF.

The rearrangement uses TRBV20-1 and TRBJ2-2; D gene uncertain. The CDR3 sequence is 13 residues long. V was cut by 3 bases and J by 6 bases, with 11 bases left in between. CDR1 and CDR2 from the germline V gene are DFQATT and SNEGSKA (reference sequence). The CDR3 here is CSARAPDPGELFF. In DNA form, the CDR3 reads TGCAGTGCTAGGGCTCCAGACCCCGGGGAGCTGTTTTTT.

The chain carries TRBV2 and TRBJ2-3, with TRBD2 matching over 12 bases. CDR3 length: 15 amino acids. Germline CDR1 and CDR2: SNHLY and FYNNEI. J gave up 7 bases and V 6 bases, and 8 bases lay outside the gene matches. The CDR3 reads CASSDGLAGTHTQYF. The DNA for the CDR3 is TGTGCCAGCAGCGACGGACTAGCGGGGACACATACGCAGTATTTT.

This clonotype is a singleton in its sample. The chain employs TRBV27 and TRBJ2-2, with 10 bases aligning to TRBD1. Looked up from germline, CDR1 is MNHEY and CDR2 is SMNVEV (reference sequence). The J segment lost 7 bases and the V segment lost 4 bases, leaving 6 bases of the junction unmatched. The CDR3 runs to 15 residues. The CDR3 spells CASSWGQGSNGELFF. The CDR3 coding sequence is TGTGCCAGCAGTTGGGGACAGGGGAGTAACGGGGAGCTGTTTTTT.

This clonotype was recorded once. This chain uses TRBV19 with TRBJ2-7; 15 nucleotides agree with TRBD2. Unmatched junction bases numbered 7, after V lost 6 bases and J lost 4 bases. Looked up from germline, CDR1 is LNHDA and CDR2 is SQIVND (reference sequence). CDR3 length: 16 amino acids. CDR3 sequence reads: CASSTSGTSGGYEQYF. CDR3 bases: TGTGCCAGTAGCACCTCGGGGACTAGCGGGGGGTACGAGCAGTACTTC.

This clonotype has just a few counts. V and J are TRBV18 and TRBJ1-1; no clear D. In germline, CDR1 is KGHSH, CDR2 LQKENI. CDR3 length: 12 amino acids. V lost 0 bases to trimming and J lost 3 bases, with 2 bases between them. CDR3 sequence (DNA): TGTGCCAGCTCACCACCGGACACTGAAGCTTTCTTT. It yields the protein CASSPPDTEAFF.

The DNA of the CDR3 is TGTGCCAGCAGCCCGGGGAGCGGGGAGGCAGAGACCCAGTACTTC. The encoded protein is CASSPGSGEAETQYF. The chain is built from TRBV6-5 and TRBJ2-5, with 7 bases lining up with TRBD2. Per the germline V gene, CDR1 is MNHEY and CDR2 is SVGAGI. CDR3 length equals 15 residues. Trimming removed 6 bases from V and 4 bases from J; junction bases left unmatched: 11.

This rearrangement joins TRBV20-1 to TRBJ1-5, with D uncertain. This CDR3 contains 16 residues. The V gene lost 0 bases and the J gene lost 4 bases, with 16 bases spanning the gap. Germline lookup yields CDR1 DFQATT and CDR2 SNEGSKA (reference sequence). In DNA, the CDR3 is TGCAGTGCTAGAGACACCAACGAGGGCTTTAATCAGCCCCAGCATTTT. It codes for CSARDTNEGFNQPQHF.

This rearrangement joins TRBV15 to TRBJ1-5, with D hard to call. With 8 bases removed from V and 4 bases from J, the gap between germline ends came to 18 bases. CDR1 and CDR2 from the germline V gene are LNHNV and YYDKDF (reference sequence). The CDR3 runs to 15 residues. CDR3 loop: CATRGEQARNQPQHF. In DNA, the CDR3 is TGTGCCACCCGTGGTGAACAAGCAAGAAATCAGCCCCAGCATTTT. Filled out from reference TRBV15 and TRBJ1-5, the complete variable domain reads DAMVIQNPRYQVTQFGKPVTLSCSQTLNHNVMYWYQQKSSQAPKLLFHYYDKDFNNEADTPDNFQSRRPNTSFCFLDIRSPGLGDTAMYLCATRGEQARNQPQHFGDGTRLSIL.

The chain recombines TRBV29-1 with TRBJ2-3; D call uncertain. Germline CDR1 is SQVTM and CDR2 is ANQGSEA. The CDR3 is 13 residues long. Trimming removed 6 bases at V and 2 bases at J, with 12 bases between. The CDR3: CSVLLTYTDTQYF. CDR3 DNA: TGCAGCGTACTATTGACGTACACAGATACGCAGTATTTT.